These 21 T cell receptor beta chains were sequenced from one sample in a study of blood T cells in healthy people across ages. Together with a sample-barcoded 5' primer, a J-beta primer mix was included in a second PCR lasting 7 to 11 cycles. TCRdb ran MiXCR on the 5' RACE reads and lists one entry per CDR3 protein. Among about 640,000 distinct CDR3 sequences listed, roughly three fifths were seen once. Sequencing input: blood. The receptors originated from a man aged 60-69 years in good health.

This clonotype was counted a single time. Here the CDR3 reads CASSQGQGAVTGELFF. The CDR3 DNA is TGTGCCAGCAGCCAAGGACAGGGGGCTGTCACCGGGGAGCTGTTTTTT. The chain employs TRBV14 and TRBJ2-2, with TRBD1 identical over 10 bases. With V trimmed by 1 base and J by 4 bases, 3 bases remained unmatched. Germline CDR1 is SGHDN and CDR2 is FVKESK. The CDR3 spans 16 residues.

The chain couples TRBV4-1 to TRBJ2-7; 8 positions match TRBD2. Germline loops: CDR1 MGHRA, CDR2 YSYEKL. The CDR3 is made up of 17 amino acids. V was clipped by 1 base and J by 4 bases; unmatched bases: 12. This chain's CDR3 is CASSQVGAGGNGYEQYF. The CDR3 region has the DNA TGCGCCAGCAGCCAAGTAGGCGCGGGGGGTAACGGGTACGAGCAGTACTTC.

This CDR3 is CATSDASGGFDEQFF. Written as DNA, the CDR3 is TGTGCCACCAGTGATGCTAGCGGGGGGTTCGATGAGCAGTTCTTC. The chain joins TRBV24-1 to TRBJ2-1, with 11 bases aligning to TRBD2. From germline, CDR1 is KGHDR and CDR2 SFDVKD. J lost 8 bases, V lost 3 bases, and 5 bases had no gene match. This CDR3 is 15 amino acids long.

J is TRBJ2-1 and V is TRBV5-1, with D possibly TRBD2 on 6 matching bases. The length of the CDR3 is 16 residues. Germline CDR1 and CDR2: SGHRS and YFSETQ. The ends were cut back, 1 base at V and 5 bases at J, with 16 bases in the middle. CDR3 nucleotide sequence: TGCGCCAGCAGCTTGACTGGCGGGGCGCGTGACAATGAGCAGTTCTTC. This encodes CASSLTGGARDNEQFF. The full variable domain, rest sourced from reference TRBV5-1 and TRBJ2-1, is KAGVTQTPRYLIKTRGQQVTLSCSPISGHRSVSWYQQTPGQGLQFLFEYFSETQRNKGNFPGRFSGRQFSNSRSEMNVSTLELGDSALYLCASSLTGGARDNEQFFGPGTRLTVL.

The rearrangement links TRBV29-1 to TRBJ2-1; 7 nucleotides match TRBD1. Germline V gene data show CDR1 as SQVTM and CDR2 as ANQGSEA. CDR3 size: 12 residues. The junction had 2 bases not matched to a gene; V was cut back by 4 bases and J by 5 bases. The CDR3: CSVGQGDNEQFF. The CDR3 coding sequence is TGCAGCGTTGGACAGGGAGACAATGAGCAGTTCTTC.

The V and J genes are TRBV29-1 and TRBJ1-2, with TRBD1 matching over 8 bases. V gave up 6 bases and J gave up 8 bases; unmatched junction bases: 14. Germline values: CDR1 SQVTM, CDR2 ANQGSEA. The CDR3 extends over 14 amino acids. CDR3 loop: CSVASTSTGAGYTF. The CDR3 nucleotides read TGCAGCGTCGCCTCCACATCGACAGGGGCCGGCTACACCTTC.

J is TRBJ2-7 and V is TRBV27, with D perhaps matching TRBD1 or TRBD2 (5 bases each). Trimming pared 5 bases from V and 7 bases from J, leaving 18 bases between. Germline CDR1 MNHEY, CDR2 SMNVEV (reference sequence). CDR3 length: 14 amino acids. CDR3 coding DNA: TGTGCCAGCAGTGTCTCGGGACGCAGCAATGAGCAGTACTTC. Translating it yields CASSVSGRSNEQYF.

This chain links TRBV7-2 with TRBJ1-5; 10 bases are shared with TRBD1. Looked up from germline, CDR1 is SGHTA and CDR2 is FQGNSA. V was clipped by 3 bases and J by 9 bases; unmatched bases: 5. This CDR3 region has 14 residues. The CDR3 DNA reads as TGTGCCAGCAGCTTGGACAGGGGGGGTTGGCCCCAGCATTTT. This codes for CASSLDRGGWPQHF.

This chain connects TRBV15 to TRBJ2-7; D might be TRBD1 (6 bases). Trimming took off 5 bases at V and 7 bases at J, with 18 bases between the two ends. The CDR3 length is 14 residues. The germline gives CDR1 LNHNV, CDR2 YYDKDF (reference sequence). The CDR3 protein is CATSSGTRGNEQYF. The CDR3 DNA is TGTGCCACCAGCTCCGGGACAAGGGGGAATGAGCAGTACTTC.

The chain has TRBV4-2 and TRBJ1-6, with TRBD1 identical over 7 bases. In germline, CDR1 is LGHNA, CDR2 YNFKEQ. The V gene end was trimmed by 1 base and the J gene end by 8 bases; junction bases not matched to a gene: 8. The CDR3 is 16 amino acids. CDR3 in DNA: TGTGCCAGCAGCCAAGCGACTGGACAGGTGTATTCACCCCTCCACTTT. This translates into CASSQATGQVYSPLHF.

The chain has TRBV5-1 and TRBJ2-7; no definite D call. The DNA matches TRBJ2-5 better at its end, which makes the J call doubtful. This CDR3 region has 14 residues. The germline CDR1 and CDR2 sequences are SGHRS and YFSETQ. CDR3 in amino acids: CASSLGGLYETQYF. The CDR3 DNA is TGCGCCAGCAGCTTGGGTGGGTTGTATGAGACCCAGTACTTC.

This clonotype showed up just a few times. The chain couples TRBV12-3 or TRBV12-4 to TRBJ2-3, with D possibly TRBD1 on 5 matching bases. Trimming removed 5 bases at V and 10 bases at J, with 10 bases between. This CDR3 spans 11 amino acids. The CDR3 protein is CASSPGFSQYF. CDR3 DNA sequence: TGTGCCAGCAGTCCAGGGTTTTCGCAGTATTTT.

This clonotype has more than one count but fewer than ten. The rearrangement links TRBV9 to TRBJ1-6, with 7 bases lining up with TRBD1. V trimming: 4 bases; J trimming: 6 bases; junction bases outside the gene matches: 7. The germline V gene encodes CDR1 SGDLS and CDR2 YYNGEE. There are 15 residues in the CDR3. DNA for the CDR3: TGTGCCAGCAGCACCCGACAGGGCCCTAATTCACCCCTCCACTTT. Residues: CASSTRQGPNSPLHF.

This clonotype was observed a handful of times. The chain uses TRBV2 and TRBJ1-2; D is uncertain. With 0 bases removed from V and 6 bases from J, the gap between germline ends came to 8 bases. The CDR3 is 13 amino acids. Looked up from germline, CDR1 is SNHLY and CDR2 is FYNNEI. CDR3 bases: TGTGCCAGCAGTGAAGCGCTTCAGGATGGCTACACCTTC. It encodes CASSEALQDGYTF.

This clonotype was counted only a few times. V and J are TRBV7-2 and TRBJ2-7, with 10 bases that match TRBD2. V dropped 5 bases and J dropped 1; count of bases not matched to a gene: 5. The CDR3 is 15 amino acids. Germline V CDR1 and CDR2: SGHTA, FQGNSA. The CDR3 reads CASSLLAGESYEQYF. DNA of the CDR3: TGTGCCAGCAGCCTCCTAGCGGGGGAGTCCTACGAGCAGTACTTC. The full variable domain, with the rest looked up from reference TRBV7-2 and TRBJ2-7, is GAGVSQSPSNKVTEKGKDVELRCDPISGHTALYWYRQSLGQGLEFLIYFQGNSAPDKSGLPSDRFSAERTGGSVSTLTIQRTQQEDSAVYLCASSLLAGESYEQYFGPGTRLTVT.

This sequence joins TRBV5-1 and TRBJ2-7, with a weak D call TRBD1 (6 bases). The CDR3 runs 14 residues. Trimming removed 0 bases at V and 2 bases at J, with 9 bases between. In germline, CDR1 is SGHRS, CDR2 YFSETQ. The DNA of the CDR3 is TGCGCCAGCAGCTTGGGACAGGAAGCCTACGAGCAGTACTTC. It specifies CASSLGQEAYEQYF.

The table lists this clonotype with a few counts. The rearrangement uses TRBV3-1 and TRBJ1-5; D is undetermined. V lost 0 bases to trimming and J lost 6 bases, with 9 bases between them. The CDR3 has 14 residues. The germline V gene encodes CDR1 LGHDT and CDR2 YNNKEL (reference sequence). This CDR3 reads CASSQDRLGQPQHF. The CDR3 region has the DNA TGTGCCAGCAGCCAAGACAGATTGGGTCAGCCCCAGCATTTT.

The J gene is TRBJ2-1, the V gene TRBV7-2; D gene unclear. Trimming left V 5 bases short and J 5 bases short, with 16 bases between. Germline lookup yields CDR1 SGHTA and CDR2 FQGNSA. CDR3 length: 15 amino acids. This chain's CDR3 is CASSRPGAAHNEQFF. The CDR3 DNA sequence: TGTGCCAGCAGCAGACCAGGTGCGGCCCACAATGAGCAGTTCTTC.

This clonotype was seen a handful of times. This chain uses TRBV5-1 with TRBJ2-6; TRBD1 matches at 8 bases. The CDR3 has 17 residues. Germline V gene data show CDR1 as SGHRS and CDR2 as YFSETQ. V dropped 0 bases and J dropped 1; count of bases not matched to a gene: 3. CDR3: CASSLAQGASGANVLTF. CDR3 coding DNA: TGCGCCAGCAGCTTGGCCCAGGGGGCTTCTGGGGCCAACGTCCTGACTTTC.

This CDR3 is CASSFFQGPTDTQYF. The DNA for the CDR3 is TGTGCCAGCAGCTTCTTCCAGGGTCCCACAGATACGCAGTATTTT. This chain joins TRBV7-2 and TRBJ2-3; possibly TRBD1 for D (5 bases). Germline CDR1 is SGHTA and CDR2 is FQGNSA. The V and J ends lost 3 bases and 2 bases respectively, with 12 bases between them. This CDR3 is built from 15 residues.

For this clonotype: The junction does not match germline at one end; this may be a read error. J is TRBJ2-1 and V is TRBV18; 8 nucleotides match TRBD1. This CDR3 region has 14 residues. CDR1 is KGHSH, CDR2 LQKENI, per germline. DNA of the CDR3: TGTACCAGCTCACCACAACAGGGGGACCATGAGCAGTTCTTC. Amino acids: CTSSPQQGDHEQFF.